This TCR beta chain originates from a study of regulatory T cells in long-lasting Graves disease. Study-level points and caveats: For persistent Graves' patients, TCR diversity was lower than for newly diagnosed ones. Persistent disease exhibited a predilection for TRBV28, TRBJ1-2 and TRBJ2-5.

This CDR3 region has 12 residues. Per the germline V gene, CDR1 is DFQATT and CDR2 is SNEGSKA (reference sequence). V dropped 6 bases and J dropped 4; count of bases not matched to a gene: 3. Building the TCR beta libraries relied on iRepertoire HTBI primers, and CDR3 regions underwent Arm-PCR. MiXCR, applied by TCRdb to the multiplex PCR reads, yields one record per CDR3 protein. The sample yields about 530,000 distinct CDR3 sequences, about 15% seen once. This clonotype was picked up many times. Its specificity is not known. Time point described: newly diagnosed GD, antithyroid drugs for less than 3 months. The TCR library was made from RNA that had been extracted from PBMCs in TRIzol. The same specimen was also included in a second study, on T cells in Graves' hyperthyroidism and ophthalmopathy. That source notes: The hyperthyroidism patients had all been newly diagnosed, and their disease duration was under 2 months. Their ages ranged from 18 to 65 years.

The sample in question was peripheral blood mononuclear cells (PBMCs), obtained at new diagnosis, from a patient treated with antithyroid drugs. The origin of this receptor is a woman aged 40 to 65 with Graves disease. V and J are TRBV20-1 and TRBJ2-7; 10 bases fit TRBD1. CDR3 coding DNA: TGCAGTGCCGGACAGGGGGAGTACGAGCAGTACTTC. Its translation: CSAGQGEYEQYF.